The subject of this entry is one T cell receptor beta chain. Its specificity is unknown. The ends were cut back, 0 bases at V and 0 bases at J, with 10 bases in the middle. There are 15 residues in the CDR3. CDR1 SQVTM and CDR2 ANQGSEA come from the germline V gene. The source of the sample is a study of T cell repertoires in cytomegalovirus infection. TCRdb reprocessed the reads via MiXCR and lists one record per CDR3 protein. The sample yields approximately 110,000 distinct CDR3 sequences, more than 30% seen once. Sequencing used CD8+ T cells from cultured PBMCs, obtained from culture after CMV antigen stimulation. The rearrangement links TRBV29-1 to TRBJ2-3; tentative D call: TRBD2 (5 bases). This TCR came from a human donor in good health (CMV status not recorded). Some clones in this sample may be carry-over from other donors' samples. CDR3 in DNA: TGCAGCGTTGAAGATGGGAGCGTTAGCACAGATACGCAGTATTTT. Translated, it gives CSVEDGSVSTDTQYF.